Sequencing of this T cell receptor beta chain was carried out in a study of cytomegalovirus exposure and HLA in healthy donors. The donors comprised healthy bone marrow donors. The CDR3 is 15 amino acids. CDR1 and CDR2 from the germline V gene are SGHVS and FQNEAQ. Unmatched junction bases numbered 2, after V lost 1 base and J lost 4 bases. Amplification used 60 Vbeta primers and 13 Jbeta primers. This table comes from immunoSEQ multiplex PCR, and its TCRdb copy is limited to in-frame clones, with some not included. This sample has roughly 150,000 clones, with 65% to 90% found just once. The chain couples TRBV7-8 to TRBJ1-3; TRBD1 agrees at 9 bases. This receptor was obtained from a male donor in good health and CMV-seronegative. The sequenced sample was PBMCs. The CDR3 reads CASSLGGTGGNTIYF. The CDR3 coding sequence is TGTGCCAGCAGCTTAGGTGGGACAGGGGGAAACACCATATATTTT.